This TCR beta chain was observed in a study of cytomegalovirus exposure and HLA in healthy donors. Overall study: When over 300 donors were genotyped, about 80% of them were found to fall in the Caucasian-associated ancestry cluster. Overall study results and limits: A later analysis revealed that TCR association rates differed between HLA loci, peaking at DRB1 and bottoming out at HLA-C.

Comment on this clone: Its specificity is not known.

A multiplex PCR was run with 60 Vbeta primers and 13 Jbeta primers. The data were produced by immunoSEQ multiplex PCR, yet TCRdb's version contains in-frame clones alone and is incomplete. The sample yields 200,000 to 250,000 clones, roughly four fifths seen once. Looked up from germline, CDR1 is KGHSH and CDR2 is LQKENI. After removal of 3 bases from V and 8 bases from J, the junction contained 6 bases not matched to a gene. This CDR3 has 15 residues. The sample taken for sequencing was PBMCs. V gene TRBV18 combines with J gene TRBJ1-4; TRBD1 matches 10 bases. The TCR sequence derives from an older woman in good health and CMV-seropositive. CDR3 loop: CASSPTTGGREKLFF. In DNA, the CDR3 is TGTGCCAGCTCACCTACGACAGGGGGCCGGGAAAAACTGTTTTTT.